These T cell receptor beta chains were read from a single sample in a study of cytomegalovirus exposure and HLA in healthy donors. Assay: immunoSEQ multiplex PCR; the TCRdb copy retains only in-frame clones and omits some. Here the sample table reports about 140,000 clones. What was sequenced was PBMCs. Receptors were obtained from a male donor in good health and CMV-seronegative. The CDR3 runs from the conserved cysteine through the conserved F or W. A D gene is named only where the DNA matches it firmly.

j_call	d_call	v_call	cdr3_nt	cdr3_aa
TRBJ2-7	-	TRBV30	TGTGCCTGGAGCCCGCGGGTTCCGCCCGAGCAGTACTTC	CAWSPRVPPEQYF
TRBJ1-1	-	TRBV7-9	TGTGCCAGCAGCTTAGGCGAGAACATCGAGGACACTGAAGCTTTCTTT	CASSLGENIEDTEAFF
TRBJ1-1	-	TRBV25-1	TGTGCCAGCAGGTCGCTAGGGGCGAACACTGAAGCTTTCTTT	CASRSLGANTEAFF
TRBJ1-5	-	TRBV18	TGTGCCAGCTCACCATTAGGAGGGGACGATTCCCTGGGCCAGCCCCAGCATTTT	CASSPLGGDDSLGQPQHF
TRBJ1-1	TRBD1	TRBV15	TGTGCCACCAGCAGGGGACTGACAGGGCGGGCTGAAGCTTTCTTT	CATSRGLTGRAEAFF
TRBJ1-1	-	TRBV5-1	TGCGCCAGCAGCTTGGTAGGCTGGGGGCAAACTGAAGCTTTCTTT	CASSLVGWGQTEAFF
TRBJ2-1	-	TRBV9	TGTGCCAGCAGCGTAGTGGGGAGCTCCTACAATGAGCAGTTCTTC	CASSVVGSSYNEQFF
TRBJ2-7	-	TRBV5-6	TGTGCCAGCAGCTTCGGGGGTAAAGACTACGAGCAGTACTTC	CASSFGGKDYEQYF
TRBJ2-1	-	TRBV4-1	TGCGCCAGCAGCCGGGAGGATTCCTACAATGAGCAGTTCTTC	CASSREDSYNEQFF
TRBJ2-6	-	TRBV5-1	TGCGCCAGCAGCTGGCCTGGGGCCAACGTCCTGACTTTC	CASSWPGANVLTF
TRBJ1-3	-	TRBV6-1	TGTGCCAGCAGTGAAACAGGTGTCTCTGGAAACACCATATATTTT	CASSETGVSGNTIYF
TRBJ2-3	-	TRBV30	TGTGCCTGGAGTGGGGCGAGTGGACTCGCCACAGATACGCAGTATTTT	CAWSGASGLATDTQYF
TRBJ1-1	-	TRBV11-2	TGTGCCAGCACCTCGGAGAGACCAACTGAAGCTTTCTTT	CASTSERPTEAFF
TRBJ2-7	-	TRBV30	TGTGCCTGGAGCGGTACGTTGGGGGCCCACTACGAGCAGTACTTC	CAWSGTLGAHYEQYF
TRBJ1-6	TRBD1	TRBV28	TGTGCCAGCAGTTTACCGGGACAGGGTGGTTCACCCCTCCACTTT	CASSLPGQGGSPLHF
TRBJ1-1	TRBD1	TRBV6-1	TGTGCCAGCAGTTGGACAGGGGCCTTGGACACTGAAGCTTTCTTT	CASSWTGALDTEAFF
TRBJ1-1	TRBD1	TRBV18	TGTGCCAGCTCACCCCTGACAGGGAAGCTGAGCACTGAAGCTTTCTTT	CASSPLTGKLSTEAFF
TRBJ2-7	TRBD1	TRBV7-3	TGTGCCAGCAGCTTAGCCGGGACAGGAACCTACGAGCAGTACTTC	CASSLAGTGTYEQYF
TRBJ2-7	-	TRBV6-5	TGTGCCAGCAGTGTCGAGGGACAAGTAAGTGGCGAGCAGTACTTC	CASSVEGQVSGEQYF
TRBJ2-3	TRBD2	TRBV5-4	TGTGCCAGTGGTAGAACTAGCGGGGGGGTTAGCACAGATACGCAGTATTTT	CASGRTSGGVSTDTQYF
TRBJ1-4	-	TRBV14	TGTGCCAGCAGCCAAGTGGCAGGGCGTGCTAATGAAAAACTGTTTTTT	CASSQVAGRANEKLFF
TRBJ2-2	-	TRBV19	TGTGCCAGTGGAACAGTGCCCCCGAACACCGGGGAGCTGTTTTTT	CASGTVPPNTGELFF
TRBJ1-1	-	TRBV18	TGTGCCAGCTCACCGACAGAGAACACTGAAGCTTTCTTT	CASSPTENTEAFF
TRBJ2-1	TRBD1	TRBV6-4	TGTGCCAGCAGTGACTCGGGGACAGGGCGGCAGTTCTTC	CASSDSGTGRQFF
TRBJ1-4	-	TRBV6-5	TGTGCCAGCAGTTACGGGTGGCAGGGTGGCGAAAAACTGTTTTTT	CASSYGWQGGEKLFF
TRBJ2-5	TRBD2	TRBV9	TGTGCCAGCAGCGTTAGCGGGGGGGGTCTAGAGACCCAGTACTTC	CASSVSGGGLETQYF
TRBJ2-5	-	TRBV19	TGTGCCAGTAGTACCCTCGCGGGGCAAGAGACCCAGTACTTC	CASSTLAGQETQYF